This T cell receptor beta chain was sequenced in a study of metastatic and nonmetastatic thyroid tumors. Study details: Repertoire comparison spanned blood and tumor or nodule tissue of malignant and benign thyroid patients. Study results and caveats: Reported TCR beta diversity, measured in blood and tumor, was significantly higher for malignant thyroid tumors than for benign nodules.

The germline V gene has CDR1 MDHEN and CDR2 SYDVKM. With 3 bases removed from V and 8 bases from J, the gap between germline ends came to 13 bases. This CDR3 is 14 amino acids long. As originally analysed: It was from CDR3 differences across clinicopathological groups that a distant-metastasis classifier for papillary thyroid cancer was built. TCRdb re-clonotyped the PCR reads through MiXCR. The V and J calls follow TCRdb's processing rather than the paper's. This sample has 25,000 to 30,000 clones, with 23% found just once. Treatment of any kind had been given to no patient before thyroid surgery. This clone was seen at least ten times. The antigen is not known.

The TCR originated in a female donor with papillary thyroid cancer or a benign thyroid nodule (not recorded which). Some clones in this sample may be carry-over from other donors' samples. The material sequenced was blood. The chain carries TRBV28 and TRBJ1-4; no definite D call. The CDR3 DNA reads as TGTGCCAGCAGTTTCGGCGGGGTAGGGGAAAAACTGTTTTTT. It encodes CASSFGGVGEKLFF. Using reference TRBV28 and TRBJ1-4 for the parts outside the CDR3, the full variable domain is DVKVTQSSRYLVKRTGEKVFLECVQDMDHENMFWYRQDPGLGLRLIYFSYDVKMKEKGDIPEGYSVSREKKERFSLILESASTNQTSMYLCASSFGGVGEKLFFGSGTQLSVL.